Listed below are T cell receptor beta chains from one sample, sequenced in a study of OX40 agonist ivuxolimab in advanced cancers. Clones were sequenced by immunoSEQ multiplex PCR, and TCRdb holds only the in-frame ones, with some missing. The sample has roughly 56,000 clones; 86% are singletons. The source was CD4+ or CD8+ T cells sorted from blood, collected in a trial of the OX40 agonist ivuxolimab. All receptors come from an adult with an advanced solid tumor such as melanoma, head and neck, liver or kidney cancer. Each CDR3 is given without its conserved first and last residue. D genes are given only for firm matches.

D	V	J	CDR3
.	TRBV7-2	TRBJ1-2	ASSLNGGRGYT
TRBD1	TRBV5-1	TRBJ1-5	ASRTGGERNQPQH
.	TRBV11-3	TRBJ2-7	ASMSDRRAYEQY
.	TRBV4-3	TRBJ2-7	ASSLRGFSYEQY
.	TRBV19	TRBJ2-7	ASSTSGYEQY
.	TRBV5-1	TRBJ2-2	ASSLAPSGLGTGELF
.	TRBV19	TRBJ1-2	ASRWAGRYGYT
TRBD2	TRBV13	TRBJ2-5	ASSSLAGGQKTQY
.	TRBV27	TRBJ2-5	ASSTGPARETQY
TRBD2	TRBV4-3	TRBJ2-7	ASSQDRPRTSGERYEQY
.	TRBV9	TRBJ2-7	ASSPDGGGLDYEQY
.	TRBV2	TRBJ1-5	ASSEIINQPQH
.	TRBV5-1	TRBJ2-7	ASSLGWQTDYEQY
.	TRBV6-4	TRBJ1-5	ASIRWGAGREGNQPQH
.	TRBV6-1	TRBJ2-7	ASSEGISASYYEQY
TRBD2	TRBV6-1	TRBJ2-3	ASRKERGAGYTQY
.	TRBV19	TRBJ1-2	ASSLRSGPGYT
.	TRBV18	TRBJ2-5	ASSPEQETQY
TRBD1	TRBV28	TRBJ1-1	ASSSTGAGDTEAF
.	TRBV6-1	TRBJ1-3	ASSENRANTIY
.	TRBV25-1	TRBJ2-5	ASSESGKETQY
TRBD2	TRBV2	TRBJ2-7	ASRIGLAVYEQY
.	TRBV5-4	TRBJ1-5	ASSLMGAARNQPQH
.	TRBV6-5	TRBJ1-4	ASSYSGRTNEKLF
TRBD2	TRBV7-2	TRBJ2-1	ASSLRAGGSYNEQF
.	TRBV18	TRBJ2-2	ASSANQGSGELF
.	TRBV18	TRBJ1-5	ASSTTGTYSNQPQH
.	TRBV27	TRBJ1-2	ASSATGSSGYT
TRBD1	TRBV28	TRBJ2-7	ATLGGTGSYEQY